The clone carrying this T cell receptor (beta chain) was seen a single time. This is likely a read error, given that the CDR3 carries no conserved phenylalanine or tryptophan at its end. This sample is part of a study of CD8+CD57+ T cells in acquired aplastic anemia. Study at large: Isolated CD4+ and CD8+ cells, once sorted, yielded DNA averaging 3.2 ug.

TCR beta VDJ and CDR3 profiling used genomic DNA as template. Each CDR3 protein is one row after TCRdb ran MiXCR on the reads. The table has about 420,000 distinct CDR3 sequences, 55% to 75% seen once; the top ten hold 3.5% to 4.5%. From germline, CDR1 is LGHNA and CDR2 YSLEER. The CDR3 is made up of 17 amino acids. The J segment lost 2 bases and the V segment lost 4 bases, leaving 10 bases of the junction unmatched. This rearrangement joins TRBV4-3 to TRBJ2-2; TRBD1 matches at 7 bases. Sequencing was done on a sample of sorted CD4+, CD8+, or CD8+CD57+ T cells (not recorded which) from PBMCs. The receptor's source is a human donor in good health, serving as a control. The CDR3 here is CASSLTTGTANTGELFL. The CDR3 DNA sequence: TGCGCCAGCAGCCTCACAACCGGGACAGCTAACACCGGGGAGCTGTTTCTT.